The rows below give T cell receptor beta chains drawn from one sample of a study of shared clonotypes between healthy human individuals. Data came from immunoSEQ multiplex PCR; TCRdb stores just in-frame clones and leaves some out. The sample yields some 1,100,000 clones, around 78% seen once. The material sequenced was memory CD4+ T cells from PBMCs. All receptors come from a man younger than 35 in good health. Some clones in this sample may be carry-over from other donors' samples. Each CDR3 is given with its conserved first and last residue. The D gene is left open where the match is weak. Part of the rows lack a size; the others show once, few, many or a class for expanded clones.

clone size | J gene | D gene | V gene | CDR3 protein | CDR3 DNA
- | TRBJ1-6 | - | TRBV6-5 | CASGKAGNSPLHF | TGTGCCAGCGGCAAGGCAGGGAATTCACCCCTCCACTTT
- | TRBJ2-6 | - | TRBV30 | CAQEKGTMLGANVLTF | TGTGCTCAGGAGAAGGGGACGATGCTTGGGGCCAACGTCCTGACTTTC
- | TRBJ2-2 | TRBD2 | TRBV6-1 | CASSEHPVRGLAGGPNTGELFF | TGTGCCAGCAGTGAACACCCAGTGAGGGGACTAGCGGGAGGGCCGAACACCGGGGAGCTGTTTTTT
- | TRBJ2-6 | TRBD1 | TRBV28 | CASSSPSWDRGLSGANVLTF | TGTGCCAGCAGTTCACCCTCCTGGGACAGGGGACTGTCTGGGGCCAACGTCCTGACTTTC
- | TRBJ2-7 | TRBD1 | TRBV6-5 | CASRSYGDSSYEQYF | TGTGCCAGCAGATCATACGGGGACAGTTCCTACGAGCAGTACTTC
once | TRBJ2-1 | TRBD2 | TRBV7-9 | CASSSAGGLAKAYNEQFF | TGTGCCAGCAGCTCGGCTGGGGGACTAGCGAAAGCCTACAATGAGCAGTTCTTC
- | TRBJ1-5 | - | TRBV27 | CASGREWWPQHF | TGTGCCAGCGGACGGGAGTGGTGGCCCCAGCATTTT
- | TRBJ1-2 | - | TRBV30 | CAWIMAGANGYTF | TGTGCCTGGATCATGGCGGGGGCGAACGGCTACACCTTC
few | TRBJ2-3 | - | TRBV7-2 | CASSWDVGGTDTQYF | TGTGCCAGCAGCTGGGATGTGGGCGGGACAGATACGCAGTATTTT
once | TRBJ2-5 | TRBD2 | TRBV7-7 | CASSLRLAGGAETQYF | TGTGCCAGCAGCTTACGACTAGCGGGAGGAGCAGAGACCCAGTACTTC
- | TRBJ1-6 | TRBD1 | TRBV5-1 | CASSSGTENNSPLHF | TGCGCCAGCAGCTCGGGGACAGAGAATAATTCACCCCTCCACTTT
- | TRBJ1-2 | TRBD1 | TRBV29-1 | CSVDYPAGTGYGYTF | TGCAGCGTTGACTACCCCGCAGGGACAGGGTATGGCTACACCTTC
- | TRBJ1-5 | - | TRBV10-3 | CAISVMGTDQPQHF | TGTGCCATCAGTGTAATGGGTACGGATCAGCCCCAGCATTTT
once | TRBJ2-3 | - | TRBV2 | CASSTGPGRTDTQYF | TGTGCCAGCAGTACAGGACCAGGGCGCACAGATACGCAGTATTTT
- | TRBJ2-7 | TRBD2 | TRBV5-4 | CASSLGLAGVYEQYF | TGTGCCAGCAGCCTTGGTTTAGCGGGAGTGTACGAGCAGTACTTC
- | TRBJ2-7 | TRBD2 | TRBV5-4 | CATSTGTRIYEQYF | TGTGCCACCTCGACCGGGACTAGAATCTACGAGCAGTACTTC
few | TRBJ2-1 | - | TRBV10-3 | CATTGEAYEDNEQFF | TGTGCCACCACAGGGGAGGCTTATGAGGACAATGAGCAGTTCTTC
- | TRBJ1-2 | TRBD1 | TRBV29-1 | CSVEGQGYGYTF | TGCAGCGTTGAAGGACAGGGGTATGGCTACACCTTC
- | TRBJ2-1 | TRBD2 | TRBV10-3 | CAISGILAGDNEQFF | TGTGCCATCAGTGGCATATTAGCGGGAGACAATGAGCAGTTCTTC
- | TRBJ1-5 | - | TRBV19 | CASNGDYSNQPQHF | TGTGCCAGTAACGGGGATTATAGCAATCAGCCCCAGCATTTT
- | TRBJ2-3 | - | TRBV4-2 | CASSQDEGTQYF | TGTGCCAGCAGCCAAGATGAGGGTACGCAGTATTTT
- | TRBJ1-2 | TRBD1 | TRBV5-1 | CASSWRTGSYGYTF | TGCGCCAGCAGCTGGAGGACAGGATCCTATGGCTACACCTTC
few | TRBJ1-2 | - | TRBV6-1 | CASSRDITGYGYTF | TGTGCCAGCTCGAGGGACATTACTGGGTATGGCTACACCTTC
- | TRBJ2-2 | - | TRBV6-5 | CASSYRTGELFF | TGTGCCAGCAGTTACCGGACCGGGGAGCTGTTTTTT
- | TRBJ2-2 | TRBD1 | TRBV7-2 | CASRKTGATNTGELFF | TGTGCCAGCAGGAAGACAGGGGCGACGAACACCGGGGAGCTGTTTTTT
once | TRBJ2-2 | TRBD2 | TRBV5-1 | CASSLVAGSAGELFF | TGCGCCAGCAGCTTGGTAGCGGGGTCGGCCGGGGAGCTGTTTTTT
- | TRBJ2-7 | - | TRBV6-5 | CASSYAGTYEQYF | TGTGCCAGCAGTTACGCGGGGACTTACGAGCAGTACTTC
- | TRBJ2-2 | TRBD1 | TRBV5-6 | CASIGTGGIGELFF | TGTGCCAGCATCGGGACAGGGGGGATCGGGGAGCTGTTTTTT
- | TRBJ1-4 | - | TRBV5-1 | CASSLGPQGPEKLFF | TGCGCCAGCAGCTTGGGGCCCCAGGGTCCTGAAAAACTGTTTTTT
- | TRBJ2-1 | TRBD1 | TRBV2 | CASSPTSDRGNEQFF | TGTGCCAGCAGTCCCACCTCGGACAGGGGCAATGAGCAGTTCTTC
- | TRBJ2-1 | - | TRBV27 | CASRLRNAGGEQFF | TGTGCCAGCAGACTCCGGAACGCTGGCGGTGAGCAGTTCTTC
- | TRBJ2-3 | - | TRBV6-6 | CASRGPGGTDTQYF | TGTGCCAGCAGGGGCCCAGGAGGAACAGATACGCAGTATTTT
few | TRBJ2-7 | - | TRBV6-1 | CASRDTTPDEQYF | TGTGCCAGCAGAGACACCACCCCCGACGAGCAGTACTTC
- | TRBJ1-1 | TRBD1 | TRBV19 | CASTRTGGVTEAFF | TGTGCCAGTACCCGGACAGGGGGTGTCACTGAAGCTTTCTTT
few | TRBJ2-7 | TRBD2 | TRBV2 | CASSYSGSGSYEQYF | TGTGCCAGCAGTTATAGCGGGAGCGGGTCCTACGAGCAGTACTTC
few | TRBJ1-3 | - | TRBV6-1 | CATEGVSGNTIYF | TGTGCCACAGAAGGGGTCTCTGGAAACACCATATATTTT
- | TRBJ2-5 | TRBD2 | TRBV4-3 | CASSLRGGGLKETQYF | TGCGCCAGCAGCCTGCGAGGCGGGGGGCTGAAAGAGACCCAGTACTTC
- | TRBJ2-2 | TRBD1 | TRBV11-3 | CASSFQGAGELFF | TGTGCCAGCAGCTTCCAGGGGGCCGGGGAGCTGTTTTTT
- | TRBJ2-3 | TRBD2 | TRBV28 | CASSLESGRRVSTDTQYF | TGTGCCAGCAGTTTAGAGAGCGGGAGACGGGTTAGCACAGATACGCAGTATTTT
- | TRBJ1-1 | TRBD1 | TRBV10-3 | CAISERSRQGAVRNTEAFF | TGTGCCATCAGTGAGCGATCCAGACAGGGGGCAGTTAGGAACACTGAAGCTTTCTTT
- | TRBJ1-2 | - | TRBV5-8 | CASSRLGGVGYTF | TGTGCCAGCAGTCGATTGGGAGGGGTCGGCTACACCTTC
- | TRBJ2-5 | TRBD2 | TRBV7-3 | CASTQGGGPQETQYF | TGTGCCAGCACCCAAGGCGGGGGGCCCCAAGAGACCCAGTACTTC
once | TRBJ1-5 | - | TRBV30 | CAWSVLLTDQPQHF | TGTGCCTGGAGTGTTTTGTTAACGGATCAGCCCCAGCATTTT
- | TRBJ2-7 | - | TRBV18 | CASSPKVATYEQYF | TGTGCCAGCTCACCAAAGGTAGCGACGTACGAGCAGTACTTC
once | TRBJ1-1 | - | TRBV5-1 | CASSLAGGEDTEAFF | TGCGCCAGCAGCTTGGCCGGGGGAGAGGACACTGAAGCTTTCTTT
- | TRBJ2-2 | TRBD1 | TRBV18 | CASSPPWGQGPTGELFF | TGTGCCAGCTCACCACCGTGGGGACAGGGGCCAACCGGGGAGCTGTTTTTT
few | TRBJ2-7 | - | TRBV27 | CASSHQIYEQYF | TGTGCCAGCAGCCACCAAATCTACGAGCAGTACTTC
- | TRBJ2-6 | - | TRBV5-1 | CASRRSSGANVLTF | TGCGCCAGCAGACGGAGCTCTGGGGCCAACGTCCTGACTTTC
few | TRBJ2-1 | - | TRBV28 | CASSLRGNEFF | TGTGCCAGCAGTCTCAGGGGTAATGAGTTCTTC
- | TRBJ2-1 | - | TRBV2 | CASSEEADLPPNEQFF | TGTGCCAGCAGTGAAGAGGCGGACTTGCCCCCCAATGAGCAGTTCTTC
- | TRBJ2-2 | - | TRBV28 | CASSPLGLANTGELFF | TGTGCCAGCAGCCCCCTTGGGCTAGCGAACACCGGGGAGCTGTTTTTT
many | TRBJ1-1 | - | TRBV30 | CAWSPRRGTEAFF | TGTGCCTGGAGTCCCCGTCGCGGGACTGAAGCTTTCTTT